This is a list of T cell receptor beta chains from one sample in a study of blood T cell repertoires in COVID-19. TCRdb's copy holds only in-frame clones and misses some; the assay was immunoSEQ multiplex PCR. The sample shows some 160,000 clones, roughly 78% of them seen only once. Sequences were obtained from PBMCs or T cells enriched from blood (not recorded which). The receptors were gathered from a woman aged 70 to 79 in a cohort exposed to, infected with or recovered from COVID-19 (not recorded which). Each CDR3 is given with its conserved first and last residue. Fields, in order: D gene, V gene, clone size, J gene, CDR3 length, CDR3 DNA, CDR3 protein. A D gene is named only where the DNA matches it firmly. Part of the rows lack a size; the others show once, few, many or a class for expanded clones.

>TRBD2|TRBV28|-|TRBJ2-3|15
TGTGCCAGCAGTTCCGAGGGAGGGAAAGCAGATACGCAGTATTTT
CASSSEGGKADTQYF
>TRBD1|TRBV11-2|-|TRBJ2-7|15
TGTGCCAGCAGCTTAGGCAGGGGGCCTTCCTACGAGCAGTACTTC
CASSLGRGPSYEQYF
>TRBD2|TRBV18|-|TRBJ2-1|16
TGTGCCAGCTCACCATCAACCAGCGGGGCTTCTGGCGAGCAGTTCTTC
CASSPSTSGASGEQFF
>TRBD1|TRBV28|-|TRBJ1-1|14
TGTGCCAGCAGTTTGATAGGGGGCCGCACTGAAGCTTTCTTT
CASSLIGGRTEAFF
>TRBD2|TRBV7-9|-|TRBJ2-3|16
TGTGCCAGCAGCCCACGGACTAGCGGGAGTACAGATACGCAGTATTTT
CASSPRTSGSTDTQYF
>TRBD1|TRBV6-2/TRBV6-3|-|TRBJ1-6|13
TGTGCCAGCAGTTACGAGGGGGCGTCACCCCTCCACTTT
CASSYEGASPLHF
>TRBD2|TRBV4-2|many|TRBJ2-1|15
TGTGCCAGCAGCCAAGATGCGGGAGGGGTCAATGAGCAGTTCTTC
CASSQDAGGVNEQFF
>-|TRBV7-8|-|TRBJ2-7|13
TGTGCCAGCAGCTTAGGGGGCCGGTACGAGCAGTACTTC
CASSLGGRYEQYF
>TRBD1|TRBV4-2|-|TRBJ2-3|14
TGTGCCAGCAGCCCGACAGGGGTTGAAGATACGCAGTATTTT
CASSPTGVEDTQYF
>TRBD1|TRBV28|once|TRBJ2-7|12
TGTGCCAGCAGCCAACAGGGGACAGAGCAGTACTTC
CASSQQGTEQYF
>TRBD1|TRBV7-2|-|TRBJ2-5|14
TGTGCCAGCAGCCCACAACAGGGGCAAGAGACCCAGTACTTC
CASSPQQGQETQYF
>-|TRBV11-2|-|TRBJ2-1|15
TGTGCCAGCAGCAAACTGGGGGACTTTTACAATGAGCAGTTCTTC
CASSKLGDFYNEQFF
>-|TRBV4-3|once|TRBJ2-1|16
TGCGCCAGCAGCCAATTTAGCGGCAGCTCCTACAATGAGCAGTTCTTC
CASSQFSGSSYNEQFF